The present T cell receptor (beta chain) was sequenced within a study of T cell responses to AZD1222 COVID-19 vaccine. Study outcomes and limitations: Donors in the cohort were predominantly white British and more often female, and clonal diversity was possibly underestimated.

The table came from immunoSEQ multiplex PCR; TCRdb's copy has only in-frame clones and leaves some out. The sample yields approximately 180,000 clones, around nine tenths seen once. Trimming cost V 3 bases and J 5 bases, with 19 bases left between them. The germline CDR1 and CDR2 sequences are LGHDT and YNNKEL (reference sequence). The CDR3 runs to 16 residues. Concerning this clone itself: Its antigen is not identified.

The receptor comes from an adult in good health. This chain uses TRBV3-1 (or the pseudogene TRBV3-2) with TRBJ1-1, with D tentatively TRBD1 (6 bases). Sequencing used peripheral blood, obtained on day 0 of AZD1222 vaccination. The DNA for the CDR3 is TGTGCCAGCAGCCAGGGCCGAGCGGGGGCGTGGACTGAAGCTTTCTTT. It encodes CASSQGRAGAWTEAFF.